This entry lists 9 T cell receptor beta chains sequenced from one sample in a study of cytomegalovirus exposure and HLA in healthy donors. Both 60 Vbeta primers and 13 Jbeta primers went into the PCR. Here immunoSEQ multiplex PCR was the method, and the copy in TCRdb shows in-frame clones only, minus some. The sample has about 190,000 clones, roughly three quarters seen once. The sequencing sample was made of PBMCs. These receptors were taken from a young woman in good health and CMV-seronegative.

This chain connects TRBV15 to TRBJ1-1; perhaps TRBD1 as D (5 bases). The germline V gene encodes CDR1 LNHNV and CDR2 YYDKDF (reference sequence). Trimming pared 3 bases from V and 0 bases from J, leaving 14 bases between. The CDR3 runs 16 residues. CDR3 loop: CATSRDTFPMNTEAFF. CDR3 nucleotide sequence: TGTGCCACCAGCAGGGACACATTCCCCATGAACACTGAAGCTTTCTTT.

The V gene is TRBV5-8, the J gene TRBJ2-7, with D tentatively TRBD1 (6 bases). This CDR3 has 14 amino acids. Trimming shortened V by 0 bases and J by 4 bases, and 11 bases separated the two germline ends. Germline V gives CDR1 SGHTS, CDR2 YDEGEE. CDR3 nucleotide sequence: TGTGCCAGCAGCTTGGCCAGGGGCTCGTACGAGCAGTACTTC. Translated: CASSLARGSYEQYF.

This chain joins TRBV9 and TRBJ2-1; 9 bases agree with TRBD1. The CDR3 has 15 residues. Per germline, CDR1 SGDLS and CDR2 YYNGEE. The trim removed 0 bases at V and 5 bases at J, leaving 3 bases unmatched. The CDR3 nucleotides read TGTGCCAGCAGCGTAGCGGGACAGGGCCACAATGAGCAGTTCTTC. Encoded protein: CASSVAGQGHNEQFF.

This chain uses TRBV15 with TRBJ1-3, with 7 bases identical to TRBD1. V dropped 2 bases and J dropped 0; count of bases not matched to a gene: 1. The CDR3 spans 15 residues. Germline V lookup: CDR1 LNHNV, CDR2 YYDKDF (reference sequence). CDR3 sequence reads: CATSRRTGSGNTIYF. CDR3 nucleotide sequence: TGTGCCACCAGCAGACGGACAGGCTCTGGAAACACCATATATTTT.

V usage is TRBV7-9 and J usage is TRBJ1-1; 7 nucleotides match TRBD1. The CDR3 runs to 14 residues. From germline, CDR1 is SEHNR and CDR2 FQNEAQ (reference sequence). After removal of 5 bases from V and 4 bases from J, the junction contained 7 bases not matched to a gene. CDR3 DNA: TGTGCCAGCAGCATAAAACAGGGGCTCACTGAAGCTTTCTTT. Encoded protein: CASSIKQGLTEAFF.

The chain uses TRBV7-8 and TRBJ2-7; D gene uncertain. Germline assignment: CDR1 SGHVS and CDR2 FQNEAQ. This CDR3 is 13 amino acids long. The V end was cut by 3 bases, the J end by 5 bases, with 11 bases between. This CDR3 is CASSLSFPDEQYF. The CDR3 DNA reads TGTGCCAGCAGCTTGTCCTTTCCGGACGAGCAGTACTTC.

The V gene is TRBV6-1, the J gene TRBJ1-5; D is unresolved. V dropped 2 bases and J dropped 4 bases, with 9 bases sitting between them. The germline V gene has CDR1 MNHNS and CDR2 SASEGT. CDR3 size: 14 residues. The CDR3 region has the DNA TGTGCCAGCAGTGAATTGGGAGATAATCAGCCCCAGCATTTT. It is translated as CASSELGDNQPQHF.

The chain carries TRBV27 and TRBJ1-6, with 9 nucleotides matching TRBD1. The length of the CDR3 is 20 residues. V lost 5 bases, J lost 3 bases, and 17 bases stayed unmatched. Looked up from germline, CDR1 is MNHEY and CDR2 is SMNVEV (reference sequence). The CDR3 reads CASSETGTGIKSLYNSPLHF. The CDR3 nucleotides read TGTGCCAGCAGTGAGACCGGGACAGGGATAAAGAGCCTCTATAATTCACCCCTCCACTTT.

This chain connects TRBV28 to TRBJ1-1, with unresolved D. The CDR3 contains 13 residues. Per germline, CDR1 MDHEN and CDR2 SYDVKM. Trimming pared 1 base from V and 6 bases from J, leaving 9 bases between. CDR3 amino acids: CASSLLRFPEAFF. CDR3 coding DNA: TGTGCCAGCAGTTTATTGAGGTTTCCTGAAGCTTTCTTT.